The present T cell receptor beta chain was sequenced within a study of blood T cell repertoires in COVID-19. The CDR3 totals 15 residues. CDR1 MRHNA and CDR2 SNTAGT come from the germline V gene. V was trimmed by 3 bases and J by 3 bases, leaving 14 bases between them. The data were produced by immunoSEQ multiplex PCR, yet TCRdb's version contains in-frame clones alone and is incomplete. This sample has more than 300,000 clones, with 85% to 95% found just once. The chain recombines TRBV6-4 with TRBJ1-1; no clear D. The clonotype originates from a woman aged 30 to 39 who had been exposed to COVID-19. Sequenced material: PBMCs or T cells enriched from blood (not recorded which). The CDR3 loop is CASSDSGLSHTEAFF. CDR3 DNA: TGTGCCAGCAGTGATTCCGGACTGTCCCACACTGAAGCTTTCTTT.